The entry that follows covers one T cell receptor (beta chain) sequence. As yet, its antigen is unknown. 13 Jbeta primers and 60 Vbeta primers were used for the PCR. Clones were read by immunoSEQ multiplex PCR, and TCRdb kept only the in-frame ones, dropping some. The table has over 250,000 clones, just over 70% seen once. The data derive from a study of cytomegalovirus exposure and HLA in healthy donors. Study background: Clustering assigned about 80% of the approximately 430 genotyped donors to the Caucasian-associated ancestry cluster. Study-level points and caveats: It was reported in a later analysis that an Asian-associated ancestry cluster showed fewer N-insertions than the roughly 660-donor mean. In the analysis, some V segments, TRBV6-2 and TRBV6-3 included, were excluded as indistinguishable. Rare sequences made up most TCRs, while some public TCRs were found in many donors.

This CDR3 region has 14 residues. Germline CDR1 reads MNHEY; CDR2 reads SVGAGI. J lost 8 bases, V lost 2 bases, and 5 bases had no gene match. The TCR sequence derives from a female donor in good health and CMV-seronegative. This chain joins TRBV6-5 and TRBJ2-1, with 8 bases aligning to TRBD2. The sample taken for sequencing was PBMCs. The CDR3 DNA sequence: TGTGCCAGCAGTTACCAGCGGGAGTACTATGAGCAGTTCTTC. Translating it yields CASSYQREYYEQFF.